The 9 T cell receptor beta chains in this list originate from one sample, sequenced in a study of sequential checkpoint blockade in melanoma. Treatment specified: randomized to nivolumab then ipilimumab (arm A) or the reverse (arm B). Profiled with immunoSEQ multiplex PCR; TCRdb holds only in-frame clones, not every one. The profile shows 40,000 or so clones, about nine tenths of them singletons. This specimen was CD8+ T cells sorted from blood (inferred from file names), taken from a patient given nivolumab and ipilimumab in sequence. The source is a human donor with melanoma.

V gene TRBV19 combines with J gene TRBJ1-2, with 7 bases matching TRBD1. The V gene's germline CDR1 is LNHDA and CDR2 SQIVND (reference sequence). The CDR3 runs to 16 residues. V shed 4 bases and J 5 bases; nucleotides not matched to a gene: 13. CDR3 protein: CASSTRQGRGWYGYTF. Here the CDR3 DNA reads TGTGCCAGTAGTACCCGACAGGGAAGGGGTTGGTATGGCTACACCTTC.

CDR3 sequence: CASSVADDRNTEAFF. In DNA form, the CDR3 reads TGTGCCAGCAGCGTAGCGGATGACAGGAACACTGAAGCTTTCTTT. This chain joins TRBV9 and TRBJ1-1; D may be TRBD1 (5 bases). V shed 0 bases and J shed 1 base, with 10 bases lying between them. The CDR3 loop spans 15 amino acids. The germline CDR1 and CDR2 sequences are SGDLS and YYNGEE. Full variable domain (remainder filled in from reference TRBV9 and TRBJ1-1): DSGVTQTPKHLITATGQRVTLRCSPRSGDLSVYWYQQSLDQGLQFLIQYYNGEERAKGNILERFSAQQFPDLHSELNLSSLELGDSALYFCASSVADDRNTEAFFGQGTRLTVV.

The V call is TRBV5-1, the J call TRBJ2-7, with TRBD1 identical over 12 bases. J was trimmed by 5 bases and V by 3 bases; bases with no gene match: 6. CDR1 and CDR2 (germline): SGHRS, YFSETQ. CDR3 length equals 15 residues. CDR3 in DNA: TGCGCCAGCAGCTGGACCGGGACAGGGGGCCACGAGCAGTACTTC. Amino acids: CASSWTGTGGHEQYF.

This sequence joins TRBV10-1 and TRBJ2-1; D is possibly TRBD2 (6 bases). The CDR3 is 15 amino acids. V shed 2 bases and J shed 0 bases, with 8 bases lying between them. Germline lookup yields CDR1 WNHNN and CDR2 SYGVQD (reference sequence). The CDR3 spells CASSEDGSSYNEQFF. The CDR3 bases are TGCGCCAGCAGTGAGGACGGGAGCTCCTACAATGAGCAGTTCTTC.

As DNA, the CDR3 is TGTGCCAGCAGCTTGGGAATAGTTGCCTACAATGAGCAGTTCTTC. Translating it yields CASSLGIVAYNEQFF. This chain joins TRBV5-6 and TRBJ2-1, with D unresolved. V was clipped by 0 bases and J by 2 bases, with 9 bases between them. This CDR3 contains 15 residues. The germline V gene encodes CDR1 SGHDT and CDR2 YYEEEE.

V is TRBV27 and J is TRBJ1-2, with TRBD1 matching over 8 bases. The V and J ends lost 4 bases and 2 bases, in that order; junction bases with no gene match: 18. The CDR3 runs 19 residues. Looked up from germline, CDR1 is MNHEY and CDR2 is SMNVEV (reference sequence). The CDR3 nucleotides read TGTGCCAGCAGTTCTCTCCCACCGGGACAGGTGGGTTCGAACTATGGCTACACCTTC. Residues: CASSSLPPGQVGSNYGYTF.

This clone was counted only a few times. At the DNA level, this CDR3 is encoded by other sequences in the same sample as well. The rearrangement joins TRBV5-1 to TRBJ2-7; D uncertain. Looked up from germline, CDR1 is SGHRS and CDR2 is YFSETQ. CDR3 length equals 11 residues. Trimming shortened V by 2 bases and J by 3 bases, and 3 bases separated the two germline ends. The CDR3 region has the DNA TGCGCCAGCAGCTTCCTCTACGAGCAGTACTTC. Its translation is CASSFLYEQYF.

This chain joins TRBV7-3 and TRBJ2-1; 7 bases agree with TRBD1. The V gene's germline CDR1 is SGHTA and CDR2 FQGTGA. This CDR3 spans 15 amino acids. The trim removed 0 bases at V and 4 bases at J, leaving 3 bases unmatched. CDR3 coding DNA: TGTGCCAGCAGCTTAACCACAGGGGCGTACAATGAGCAGTTCTTC. Translating it yields CASSLTTGAYNEQFF.

The J gene is TRBJ2-3, the V gene TRBV30; 7 bases line up with TRBD1. The CDR3 spans 15 residues. Germline V CDR1 and CDR2: GTSNPN, SVGIG (reference sequence). Unmatched junction bases numbered 10, after V lost 5 bases and J lost 2 bases. CDR3 coding DNA: TGTGCCTGGGGCCTGGACAGGAGGTACACAGATACGCAGTATTTT. Translation: CAWGLDRRYTDTQYF.